This T cell receptor (beta chain) was sequenced in a study of CXCR3-negative and CXCR3-positive naive CD8 T cells. Background on the study: Libraries each contributed about 1.5 +/- 0.3 million TRB reads, for around 150 million in total.

Naive cells were sorted as CD45RO-, CCR7+, CD27+ and CD95-. The study, taken as a whole, reports: The study found that naive CXCR3-negative and CXCR3-positive cells shared TRBV-TRBJ usage, while memory cells differed. In cryopreserved cells, CXCR3 expression partially decreased, and fresh PBMCs were used in most assays. Against CXCR3-negative naive cells, CXCR3-positive naive cells showed more hydrophobic TRB CDR3s.

Turning to this clonotype: Its antigen is unknown.

The germline V gene has CDR1 SQVTM and CDR2 ANQGSEA. The CDR3 length is 12 residues. Each TRB cDNA library was prepared by 5' RACE (with UMI labels). No DNA is given; TCRdb re-called the 5' RACE reads and lists each CDR3 protein once. This sample lists about 120,000 distinct CDR3 sequences; its ten largest clones have under 0.75%. The sample taken for sequencing was naive CXCR3+ CD8+ T cells from blood. The subset here: CD45RO-CCR7+CD27+CD95- naive CD8+ T cells expressing CXCR3 (TNR3+). The chain carries TRBV29-1 and TRBJ2-7; with no DNA, the TCRdb D assignment of TRBD1 cannot be verified. The TCR comes from a human donor in good health. Some clones in this sample may be carry-over from other donors' samples. CDR3: CSVVGGPYEQYF.